Each of the 29 T cell receptor beta chains below was sequenced from the same sample in a study of T cell responses to AZD1222 COVID-19 vaccine (dated by TCRdb to the early 2020s). The library was obtained by the immunoSEQ multiplex PCR assay. TCRdb stores this immuneACCESS table with in-frame sequences only. Part of the clones is absent; in the studies checked, under half of the shortfall reflects unresolved V genes, and no reason is known for the rest. Here the sample has approximately 160,000 clones; less than 95% occur a single time. 2.5% to 3% of the sample lies in the top ten. Reading the label with the study, this specimen's time point is: baseline before first vaccination. The starting material was peripheral blood, obtained on day 0 of AZD1222 vaccination. These receptors were obtained from an adult in good health.

CDR3 DNA sequence: TGCGCCAGCAGCCCCGGGGGCTCTGGAAACACCATATATTTT. Translation: CASSPGGSGNTIYF. This chain uses TRBV4-3 with TRBJ1-3, with a possible D match to TRBD1 (5 bases). The germline V gene encodes CDR1 LGHNA and CDR2 YSLEER. The CDR3 covers 14 residues. Trimming removed 4 bases from V and 0 bases from J, with 7 bases in between.

V is TRBV7-2 and J is TRBJ2-5; weak D call: TRBD1 (5 bases). CDR1 SGHTA and CDR2 FQGNSA come from the germline V gene. This CDR3 comprises 15 residues. Trimming took off 5 bases at V and 4 bases at J, with 17 bases between the two ends. Here the CDR3 DNA reads TGTGCCAGCAGCAAGGGGTCCCCTAGGGGAGAGACCCAGTACTTC. This encodes CASSKGSPRGETQYF.

The CDR3 nucleotides read TGCGCCAGCAGTGTTGGGGGCCTTGGTACAGATACGCAGTATTTT. Translation gives CASSVGGLGTDTQYF. This rearrangement joins TRBV10-2 to TRBJ2-3; tentatively, D is TRBD1 (6 bases). The CDR3 sequence is 15 residues long. Germline-derived CDR1 and CDR2 are WSHSY and SAAADI. Trimming took 4 bases from V and 3 from J, leaving 14 bases between them.

This clone showed up just once. The V call is TRBV5-6, the J call TRBJ1-6; D not resolved. The CDR3 sequence is 14 residues long. Between the trimmed V and J ends, which lost 4 bases and 6 bases, there was a span of 11 bases. The germline V gene has CDR1 SGHDT and CDR2 YYEEEE. CDR3 coding DNA: TGTGCCAGCAGCAAAACTAGGGCTAATTCACCCCTCCACTTT. As protein: CASSKTRANSPLHF.

The chain joins TRBV7-2 to TRBJ2-1, with 10 bases fitting TRBD2. From germline, CDR1 is SGHTA and CDR2 FQGNSA. Unmatched junction bases numbered 12, after V lost 7 bases and J lost 9 bases. The CDR3 contains 15 residues. The CDR3 DNA sequence: TGTGCCAGCAAGTTAGCGGGGGGCTTAAAGGGTGAGCAGTTCTTC. It specifies CASKLAGGLKGEQFF.

This clone was counted only a few times. The chain employs TRBV20-1 and TRBJ2-7; 8 bases map to TRBD2. Germline V gene data show CDR1 as DFQATT and CDR2 as SNEGSKA (reference sequence). This CDR3 is built from 16 residues. The junction had 13 bases not matched to a gene; V was cut back by 3 bases and J by 3 bases. CDR3 coding DNA: TGCAGTGCTAGTAAAAGACGGGGGGGCTTTATCTACGAGCAGTACTTC. Translating it yields CSASKRRGGFIYEQYF.

The chain carries TRBV5-4 and TRBJ1-6; D gene uncertain. Germline V CDR1 and CDR2: SGHNT, YYREEE (reference sequence). CDR3 length equals 14 residues. Trimming left V 1 base short and J 4 bases short, with 6 bases between. The CDR3 nucleotides are TGTGCCAGCAGCTTGACGGATTATAATTCACCCCTCCACTTT. It specifies CASSLTDYNSPLHF.

The rearrangement uses TRBV30 and TRBJ1-5, with D perhaps TRBD1 (6 bases). The CDR3 sequence is 15 residues long. Germline V gene lookup returns CDR1 GTSNPN and CDR2 SVGIG (reference sequence). The V end lost 1 base, the J end lost 3 bases, and 13 bases lay between the germline ends. The CDR3 sequence is CAWSGGGQSNQPQHF. The CDR3 nucleotides read TGTGCCTGGAGTGGGGGGGGGCAGTCCAATCAGCCCCAGCATTTT.

The gene calls are TRBV7-2 and TRBJ2-1, with 8 bases matching TRBD2. The trim removed 5 bases at V and 8 bases at J, leaving 11 bases unmatched. The CDR3 extends over 15 amino acids. Germline CDR1 and CDR2: SGHTA and FQGNSA. CDR3 protein: CASSPTGGGWYEQFF. CDR3 DNA: TGTGCCAGCAGCCCCACGGGCGGGGGGTGGTATGAGCAGTTCTTC.

The chain joins TRBV6-1 to TRBJ1-2; D remains ambiguous. Per the germline V gene, CDR1 is MNHNS and CDR2 is SASEGT. The CDR3 contains 14 residues. V lost 3 bases to trimming and J lost 6 bases, with 14 bases between them. Here the CDR3 reads CASSEQASWDGYTF. CDR3 sequence (DNA): TGTGCCAGCAGTGAGCAGGCCTCTTGGGATGGCTACACCTTC.

The rearrangement uses TRBV9 and TRBJ2-2; D not resolved. Trimming left V 4 bases short and J 4 bases short, with 8 bases between. Germline V gene data show CDR1 as SGDLS and CDR2 as YYNGEE. There are 13 residues in the CDR3. The CDR3 region has the DNA TGTGCCAGCAGCCGTACGGCCACCGGGGAGCTGTTTTTT. It yields the protein CASSRTATGELFF.

This chain links TRBV27 with TRBJ2-7; 7 bases align to TRBD1. The CDR3 totals 15 residues. Germline values: CDR1 MNHEY, CDR2 SMNVEV (reference sequence). J was trimmed by 3 bases and V by 4 bases; bases with no gene match: 9. The DNA for the CDR3 is TGTGCCAGCAGTTCTCACGGGACAGAGGACTACGAGCAGTACTTC. It specifies CASSSHGTEDYEQYF.

The CDR3 DNA reads TGTGCCAGCAGCTTAGGCCCGCGGGGGGACTACGAGCAGTACTTC. Its protein product is CASSLGPRGDYEQYF. V usage is TRBV7-6 and J usage is TRBJ2-7; 8 bases are shared with TRBD2. Germline loops: CDR1 SGHVS, CDR2 FNYEAQ. CDR3 length equals 15 residues. J was trimmed by 3 bases and V by 1 base; bases with no gene match: 5.

This rearrangement joins TRBV3-1 (or the pseudogene TRBV3-2) to TRBJ2-3; 9 bases align to TRBD1. This CDR3 comprises 14 residues. V shed 4 bases and J 8 bases; nucleotides not matched to a gene: 7. Germline V gene sequence: CDR1 LGHDT, CDR2 YNNKEL (reference sequence). Here the CDR3 DNA reads TGTGCCAGCAGCCCGGGACAGGGAAGAGGTACGCAGTATTTT. Residues: CASSPGQGRGTQYF.

The chain links TRBV4-1 to TRBJ2-3, with a weak D call TRBD1 (6 bases). The length of the CDR3 is 16 residues. Germline CDR1 reads MGHRA; CDR2 reads YSYEKL. Trimming left V 2 bases short and J 0 bases short, with 12 bases between. CDR3 DNA: TGCGCCAGCAGCCAACGGGTAGGGACAAGCACAGATACGCAGTATTTT. It yields the protein CASSQRVGTSTDTQYF.

The chain couples TRBV12-3 or TRBV12-4 to TRBJ1-1; D is unclear. The CDR3 extends over 13 amino acids. V lost 6 bases and J 1 base, leaving 9 bases between the germline ends. CDR3 sequence (DNA): TGTGCCAGCAGCCCCCCAGGGAACACTGAAGCTTTCTTT. As protein: CASSPPGNTEAFF.

The genes are TRBV6-2 or TRBV6-3 and TRBJ2-5; D is possibly TRBD1 (5 bases). CDR3 size: 15 residues. V was pared by 6 bases and J by 2 bases, with 16 bases between. Germline V gene data show CDR1 as MNHEY and CDR2 as SVGEGT. CDR3 bases: TGTGCCAGCAGCCCGCAGGGCAGCCATCAAGAGACCCAGTACTTC. Its protein is CASSPQGSHQETQYF.

CDR3: CASSQAVSRQGAAVGTEAFF. CDR3 DNA sequence: TGTGCCAGCAGCCAAGCGGTCTCACGACAGGGGGCCGCTGTTGGGACTGAAGCTTTCTTT. The chain links TRBV4-2 to TRBJ1-1; TRBD1 aligns across 10 bases. Germline V CDR1 and CDR2: LGHNA, YNFKEQ. Trimming removed 1 base from V and 5 bases from J; junction bases left unmatched: 19. CDR3 length: 20 residues.

This clone was counted between two and nine times. This rearrangement joins TRBV18 to TRBJ2-2; possible D gene TRBD2, 5 bases. The CDR3 has 16 amino acids. Germline V gives CDR1 KGHSH, CDR2 LQKENI. Trimming took 2 bases from V and 5 from J, leaving 15 bases between them. CDR3 nucleotides: TGTGCCAGCTCACCAGGCTCAGGACGGGGTACCGGGGAGCTGTTTTTT. Encoded protein: CASSPGSGRGTGELFF.

Details on this clone: This specimen includes other DNA sequences encoding the same CDR3. V and J are TRBV27 and TRBJ2-7; D ambiguous. Germline V gene sequence: CDR1 MNHEY, CDR2 SMNVEV (reference sequence). The CDR3 sequence is 13 residues long. Trimming stripped 5 bases from V and 0 bases from J, with 8 bases between. In DNA, the CDR3 is TGTGCCAGCAGTCCAAGGAGCTCCTACGAGCAGTACTTC. This translates into CASSPRSSYEQYF.

This clone was observed a few times. The CDR3 sequence: CASSVGVYSSYEQYF. In nucleotides, the CDR3 is TGTGCCAGCAGCGTAGGGGTCTATAGCTCCTACGAGCAGTACTTC. The chain is built from TRBV9 and TRBJ2-7; D gene uncertain. Trimming took off 0 bases at V and 0 bases at J, with 10 bases between the two ends. The CDR3 loop spans 15 amino acids. Germline-derived CDR1 and CDR2 are SGDLS and YYNGEE.

About this clone: The junction does not match germline at one end; this may be a read error. The V and J genes are TRBV7-2 and TRBJ1-2; D uncertain. The CDR3 runs to 13 residues. Germline CDR1 SGHTA, CDR2 FQGNSA. The CDR3 loop is CASSLAPDVRNTF. Written as DNA, the CDR3 is TGTGCCAGCAGCCTAGCCCCTGACGTGAGGAACACCTTC.

The CDR3 here is CAWRKHIGGRGPLSPLHF. CDR3 DNA: TGTGCCTGGAGAAAACACATAGGTGGCAGGGGCCCCCTCTCACCCCTCCACTTT. This rearrangement joins TRBV30 to TRBJ1-6, with D possibly being TRBD1 (6 bases). Germline V gives CDR1 GTSNPN, CDR2 SVGIG (reference sequence). V was trimmed by 3 bases and J by 10 bases, leaving 28 bases between them. The CDR3 is 18 amino acids.

This clone was observed once. V gene TRBV7-9 combines with J gene TRBJ2-1, with 7 bases matching TRBD2. The CDR3 is 14 residues long. The germline gives CDR1 SEHNR, CDR2 FQNEAQ (reference sequence). J gave up 5 bases and V 7 bases, and 8 bases lay outside the gene matches. CDR3 loop: CASTWGGIDNEQFF. CDR3 sequence (DNA): TGTGCCAGCACTTGGGGGGGGATAGACAATGAGCAGTTCTTC.

The chain carries TRBV19 and TRBJ1-5; 10 nucleotides align to TRBD1. The V and J ends lost 3 bases and 6 bases, in that order; junction bases with no gene match: 8. The CDR3 has 16 amino acids. Per germline, CDR1 LNHDA and CDR2 SQIVND (reference sequence). CDR3 sequence (DNA): TGTGCCAGTAGTATCCCCGGGACAGGGGTCGGTCAGCCCCAGCATTTT. Its translation is CASSIPGTGVGQPQHF.

This rearrangement joins TRBV30 to TRBJ1-5; D possibly corresponds to TRBD1 (6 bases). This CDR3 region has 14 residues. Germline-derived CDR1 and CDR2 are GTSNPN and SVGIG (reference sequence). Trimming cost V 1 base and J 3 bases, with 10 bases left between them. The CDR3 DNA reads as TGTGCCTGGAGTGGCGGACAGTCCAATCAGCCCCAGCATTTT. It is translated as CAWSGGQSNQPQHF.

The chain joins TRBV7-9 to TRBJ2-2; D gene unclear. The CDR3 is 13 residues long. Between the trimmed V and J ends, which lost 2 bases and 6 bases, there was a span of 7 bases. Germline CDR1 and CDR2: SEHNR and FQNEAQ (reference sequence). CDR3 amino acids: CASSLMPAGELFF. The CDR3 nucleotides read TGTGCCAGCAGCTTAATGCCGGCCGGGGAGCTGTTTTTT.

This clone was seen just once. The chain carries TRBV5-1 and TRBJ1-2; D not certain. The germline V gene encodes CDR1 SGHRS and CDR2 YFSETQ. Trimming shortened V by 0 bases and J by 4 bases, and 7 bases separated the two germline ends. The CDR3 sequence is 13 residues long. The CDR3 DNA sequence: TGCGCCAGCAGCTTGGGTGGGTTCTATGGCTACACCTTC. Protein product: CASSLGGFYGYTF.

The rearrangement uses TRBV5-4 and TRBJ2-1, with D unresolved. CDR1 SGHNT and CDR2 YYREEE come from the germline V gene (reference sequence). Between the trimmed V and J ends, which lost 0 bases and 5 bases, there was a span of 9 bases. The CDR3 is 14 amino acids. The CDR3 here is CASSLVPHDNEQFF. CDR3 DNA: TGTGCCAGCAGCTTGGTGCCGCACGACAATGAGCAGTTCTTC.